A selection of T cell receptor beta chains follows, all from one sample in a study of regulatory T cells in long-lasting Graves disease. TCRdb re-analysed the multiplex PCR reads in MiXCR, keeping a single row per CDR3 protein. The sample yields hundreds of thousands of distinct CDR3 sequences, 15% to 20% seen once. The sequences come from peripheral blood mononuclear cells (PBMCs), collected at new diagnosis, from a patient treated with antithyroid drugs. The receptor source for this set is a female donor with Graves disease. Both conserved end residues are part of each CDR3. D genes are given only for firm matches. The size of a clone is reported for some rows only, either as once, few or many, or as a class for expanded clones.

>NA|TRBV20-1|few|TRBJ1-1
TGCAGTGCTAGAGATCCCCCCAAAGGGGACACTGAAGCTTTCTTT
CSARDPPKGDTEAFF
>NA|TRBV6-5|many|TRBJ1-5
TGTGCCAGCAGTTCATCCCAGTTGGGACTCCCGGCGGGGCCCCAGCATTTT
CASSSSQLGLPAGPQHF
>NA|TRBV30|NA|TRBJ2-1
TGTTCGGGGAGCTCGTGCAATGAGCAGTTCTTC
CSGSSCNEQFF
>TRBD2|TRBV11-2|many|TRBJ2-7
TGTGCCAGCAGCTCATCTGCGGGAGTTGCCTACGAGCAGTACTTC
CASSSSAGVAYEQYF
>NA|TRBV28|many|TRBJ1-4
TGTGCCAGTAATGGCAGGACGGAGGTTAATGAAAAACTGTTTTTT
CASNGRTEVNEKLFF
>NA|TRBV6-1|NA|TRBJ2-1
TGTGCCAGCAGCCCCCGGGGAGTGGAGTTCAATGAGCAGTTCTTC
CASSPRGVEFNEQFF
>TRBD1|TRBV6-2/TRBV6-3|NA|TRBJ1-1
TGTGCCAGCAGTTACACAACAGGGGGCAATGCTGAAGCTTTCTTT
CASSYTTGGNAEAFF
>NA|TRBV2|many|TRBJ2-7
TGTGCCAGCATAGTGGGGTCCTACGAGCAGTACTTC
CASIVGSYEQYF
>NA|TRBV19|many|TRBJ1-1
TGTGCCACCCGATCCTTCAGGGTTAACACTGAAGCTTTCTTT
CATRSFRVNTEAFF
>NA|TRBV7-8|NA|TRBJ1-5
TGTGCCAGCAGCTTAGAGGGAGGGAACAATCAGCCCCAGCATTTT
CASSLEGGNNQPQHF
>NA|TRBV24-1|NA|TRBJ2-3
TGTGCCACCAGTGATCCAATCGGAGCCAGGGGATCGCAGTATTTT
CATSDPIGARGSQYF
>NA|TRBV5-1|NA|TRBJ1-2
TGCGCCAGCAGCTTGGCGGCAGATGCTCACTATGGCTACACCTTC
CASSLAADAHYGYTF
>NA|TRBV19|few|TRBJ1-1
TGTGCCAGTAGTATGGACCCAACCTCGAACACTGAAGCTTTCTTT
CASSMDPTSNTEAFF
>NA|TRBV11-2|many|TRBJ1-5
TGTGCCAGCAGCTTATCAGGGGAGGCTAATCAGCCCCAGCATTTT
CASSLSGEANQPQHF
>TRBD2|TRBV7-9|few|TRBJ2-7
TGTGCCAGCAGCCTTGCGGGAGCAACCTACGAGCAGTACTTC
CASSLAGATYEQYF
>NA|TRBV11-2|NA|TRBJ2-7
TGTGCCAGCAGCTTAGTGCAGGGAACGGGGGAGCAGTACTTC
CASSLVQGTGEQYF
>NA|TRBV16|many|TRBJ2-1
TGTGCCAGCAGCCAACTCAGGGCCGCCTACAATGAGCAGTTCTTC
CASSQLRAAYNEQFF
>NA|TRBV10-3|NA|TRBJ2-3
TGTGCCATCAGCCGACGGTCAGATACGCAGTATTTT
CAISRRSDTQYF
>NA|TRBV6-5|many|TRBJ1-2
TGTGCCAGCAGTTACCGCGGACAGCAAAACTATGGCTACACCTTC
CASSYRGQQNYGYTF
>NA|TRBV9|few|TRBJ1-1
TGTGCCAGCAGCATCAGCTCCCGAGGGGTGAACACTGAAGCTTTCTTT
CASSISSRGVNTEAFF